This T cell receptor (beta chain) originates from a study of blood T cell repertoires in COVID-19. As for the study in general: Some COVID-19 samples were acute and others convalescent; all came from the United States, Italy and Spain.

The CDR3 runs to 12 residues. V dropped 6 bases and J dropped 1 base, with 6 bases sitting between them. The authors' processing: Reference gene primer amplification yielded estimated nucleated cell counts. Generated by immunoSEQ multiplex PCR, the TCRdb table keeps only in-frame clones and is missing some. That table supplies the V and J calls and clone size; D and trimming were determined from the DNA. The data show around 310,000 clones, nearly 90% seen once. Recruited during active infection, patients (from Seattle) were subsequently followed longitudinally. The sequenced sample consisted of peripheral blood. The chain combines TRBV12-3 or TRBV12-4 with TRBJ1-1; D remains unclear. The clonotype was recovered from a woman aged 35 to 49 with COVID-19, enrolled during active disease. The CDR3 coding sequence is TGTGCCAGCAGCCGGAGGAACACTGAAGCTTTCTTT. Amino acids: CASSRRNTEAFF.